This section outlines one T cell receptor beta chain sequence together with its context. Germline loops: CDR1 LNHDA, CDR2 SQIVND (reference sequence). J was trimmed by 5 bases and V by 3 bases; bases with no gene match: 11. The length of the CDR3 is 18 residues. The data were taken from a study of cytomegalovirus exposure and HLA in healthy donors. PCR used 60 Vbeta primers and 13 Jbeta primers. The method was immunoSEQ multiplex PCR; TCRdb's version includes in-frame clones alone and lacks a portion of them. The profile covers approximately 130,000 clones, with more than 80% appearing a single time and under 7.5% taken by the ten largest.

The rearrangement joins TRBV19 to TRBJ2-1; TRBD2 matches 12 bases. Sequenced sample: PBMCs. The TCR comes from a woman under 40 in good health and CMV-seropositive. The CDR3, as DNA: TGTGCCAGTAGTATGGGGGGTAGGGGACTAGCGGGCGACAATGAGCAGTTCTTC. It is translated as CASSMGGRGLAGDNEQFF.